A single sample gave rise to the 8 T cell receptor beta chains below, sequenced in a study of Graves' ophthalmopathy and Graves' hyperthyroidism. Amplification of the TCR beta CDR3 regions used RNA transcripts (as template). An initial RT-PCR round employing HTBI primers preceded a second-round multiplex PCR. From the multiplex PCR reads, TCRdb called clonotypes with MiXCR, one entry per CDR3 protein. The sample lists over a million distinct CDR3 sequences; less than 45% were seen once. The sequencing input was peripheral blood or thyroid tissue (not recorded which). These receptors originate from an adult man with Graves' hyperthyroidism.

This clonotype was seen at least ten times. The J gene is TRBJ1-6, the V gene TRBV6-6; no clear D gene. V lost 2 bases, J lost 6 bases, and 2 bases lay in between. Germline CDR1 is MNHNY and CDR2 is SVGAGI (reference sequence). The CDR3 contains 12 residues. CDR3 in amino acids: CASSYVNSPLHF. As DNA, the CDR3 is TGTGCCAGCAGTTACGTTAATTCACCCCTCCACTTT.

The rearrangement joins TRBV30 to TRBJ1-5, with D uncertain. The CDR3 sequence is 15 residues long. Per the germline V gene, CDR1 is GTSNPN and CDR2 is SVGIG (reference sequence). V was clipped by 0 bases and J by 4 bases, with 13 bases between them. The CDR3 DNA reads TGTGCCTGGAGTGTAGCAGGTTATGTAAATCAGCCCCAGCATTTT. Translating it yields CAWSVAGYVNQPQHF.

This clonotype was found a few times. This chain connects TRBV7-6 to TRBJ2-2; TRBD1 might be the D (7 bases). CDR3 length: 18 residues. Trimming left V 4 bases short and J 1 base short, with 19 bases between. CDR1 is SGHVS and CDR2 is FNYEAQ in the germline V gene. CDR3 sequence reads: CASSSPGGWGENTGELFF. As DNA, the CDR3 is TGTGCCAGCAGCTCGCCAGGGGGGTGGGGAGAGAACACCGGGGAGCTGTTTTTT.

Of note for this clonotype: A much larger clone is a single base away; this may be a read error. The J gene is TRBJ1-5, the V gene TRBV20-1; D perhaps matches TRBD1 (5 bases). CDR1 is DFQATT, CDR2 SNEGSKA, per germline (reference sequence). This CDR3 region has 14 residues. The CDR3 spells CSAPGGSSNPPQHF. The CDR3 bases are TGCAGTGCCCCCGGGGGGAGTAGCAATCCGCCCCAGCATTTT.

This clonotype came up many times. The gene calls are TRBV9 and TRBJ1-1, with D possibly matching TRBD1 (5 bases). Per germline, CDR1 SGDLS and CDR2 YYNGEE. The V gene lost 0 bases and the J gene lost 3 bases, with 12 bases spanning the gap. The CDR3 loop spans 15 amino acids. As DNA, the CDR3 is TGTGCCAGCAGCGTAGGGCCTTGGGGGTACACTGAAGCTTTCTTT. As protein: CASSVGPWGYTEAFF.

The chain combines TRBV6-1 with TRBJ2-2; 10 nucleotides align to TRBD1. Trimming cost V 6 bases and J 5 bases; bases outside gene matches: 9. Germline values: CDR1 MNHNS, CDR2 SASEGT. CDR3 length: 16 residues. CDR3 sequence (DNA): TGTGCCAGCAGAGACTCAGGACAGGGGGAAACCGGGGAGCTGTTTTTT. It specifies CASRDSGQGETGELFF.

This clonotype showed up many times. The rearrangement links TRBV20-1 to TRBJ1-2, with a possible D match to TRBD1 (5 bases). Trimming stripped 2 bases from V and 3 bases from J, with 16 bases between. In germline, CDR1 is DFQATT, CDR2 SNEGSKA (reference sequence). The CDR3 totals 15 residues. In nucleotides, the CDR3 is TGCAGTGCTAGACCAACCCACGGGGGAGACTATGGCTACACCTTC. Amino acid sequence: CSARPTHGGDYGYTF.

This sequence joins TRBV6-2 or TRBV6-3 and TRBJ2-7; D is undetermined. Germline values: CDR1 MNHEY, CDR2 SVGEGT. The CDR3 has 14 amino acids. With 3 bases removed from V and 0 bases from J, the gap between germline ends came to 9 bases. CDR3 in DNA: TGTGCCAGCAGTTATAACGAGGCCTCCTACGAGCAGTACTTC. It is translated as CASSYNEASYEQYF.